These 2 T cell receptor beta chains were all obtained from the same sample, sequenced in a study of CXCR3-negative and CXCR3-positive naive CD8 T cells. Study-level findings and limits: CXCR3-negative naive cells had less hydrophobic TRB CDR3s than did CXCR3-positive naive cells.

No antigen has been identified for these receptors. Preparation of TRB cDNA libraries relied on 5' RACE carrying UMI labels. TCRdb processed the 5' RACE reads again and assigns one entry to each CDR3 protein, with no DNA. This table lists roughly 110,000 distinct CDR3 sequences. The sample taken for sequencing was naive CXCR3+ CD8+ T cells from blood. Subset given: CD45RO-CCR7+CD27+CD95- naive CD8+ T cells expressing CXCR3 (TNR3+). All receptors derive from a human donor in good health. Some clones in this sample may be carry-over from other donors' samples.

This chain uses TRBV4-1 with TRBJ1-1. Germline values: CDR1 MGHRA, CDR2 YSYEKL. The CDR3 contains 11 residues. The CDR3 here is CASTDNTEAFF.

The V call is TRBV12-3 or TRBV12-4, the J call TRBJ2-1; as DNA is missing, the TRBD1 call by TCRdb cannot be tested. CDR3 length: 13 amino acids. CDR3 loop: CTSLGGVANEQFF.